A selection of T cell receptor beta chains follows, all from one sample in a study of cytomegalovirus exposure and HLA in healthy donors. TCRdb's copy holds only in-frame clones and misses some; the assay was immunoSEQ multiplex PCR. The sample records tens of thousands of clones, 80% to 90% being singletons. The material sequenced was PBMCs. The receptors shown here come from a woman aged 30 to 39 in good health and CMV-seronegative. Each CDR3 is given with its conserved first and last residue. A D gene is named only where the DNA matches it firmly. Expanded clones get a size class; other rows say once, few or many, or leave the size out.

cdr3_nt cdr3_aa j_call clone_size v_call d_call
TGTGCCAGTGAGACAGGGGAGGCAAATCAGCCCCAGCATTTT CASETGEANQPQHF TRBJ1-5 . TRBV6-5 TRBD1
TGTGCCAGTAGTATCTTGAAGACAGGCGCGGGCGAGCAGTACTTC CASSILKTGAGEQYF TRBJ2-7 . TRBV19 .
TGTGCCGGACAAGACTTAACCGTTCAAGAGACCCAGTACTTC CAGQDLTVQETQYF TRBJ2-5 once TRBV2 .
TGTGCCAGCAGAAGGACAGACAATCAGCCCCAGCATTTT CASRRTDNQPQHF TRBJ1-5 . TRBV27 .
TGTGCGACCGAAGGGGTCACAGATACGCAGTATTTT CATEGVTDTQYF TRBJ2-3 . TRBV6-1 .
TGTGCCTGCGGTGGAGGGGGGCTAGCGGGAGGGGGTGAGCAGTTCTTC CACGGGGLAGGGEQFF TRBJ2-1 . TRBV30 TRBD2
TGCGCCAGCACCCAACAGGGGCTCGGGCCCCCTTGCACAGGGGCCAACGTCCTGACTTTC CASTQQGLGPPCTGANVLTF TRBJ2-6 . TRBV23-1 TRBD1
TGTGCCAGCAGCGGTGCTAGCGGGAGTGTTCGCGAGCAGTACTTC CASSGASGSVREQYF TRBJ2-7 . TRBV9 TRBD2
TGTGCCAGCAGCGTAGGTTCTACCGAGGGCGGCTACACCTTC CASSVGSTEGGYTF TRBJ1-2 . TRBV9 .
TGCGCCAGCAGCCAAGAACCTGGTGGGGCTAATCGCTACGAGCAGTACTTC CASSQEPGGANRYEQYF TRBJ2-7 . TRBV4-3 .
TGTGCCAGCAGCCCTAGGACTAGCGGGAGTACAGATACGCAGTATTTT CASSPRTSGSTDTQYF TRBJ2-3 . TRBV9 TRBD2
TGCGCCAGCAGGCCCCAGAACAGGGTAACTGAAGCTTTCTTT CASRPQNRVTEAFF TRBJ1-1 . TRBV23-1 .
TGCGCCAGCAGCCAAGATAGGCCCCTCCGGGATGAGCAGTTCTTC CASSQDRPLRDEQFF TRBJ2-1 medium-sized TRBV4-3 .
TGTGCCAGCAGTGAGCAAGCGGGAGTTGGCAATGAGCAGTTCTTC CASSEQAGVGNEQFF TRBJ2-1 . TRBV6-1 TRBD2
TGTGCCAGCAGTGAGGGACAGGGGGCCGGGGAGCTGTTTTTT CASSEGQGAGELFF TRBJ2-2 . TRBV25-1 TRBD1
TGCGCCAGCAGCCGGTCAGAGGCCGAGCAGTACTTC CASSRSEAEQYF TRBJ2-7 . TRBV5-1 .
TGTGCCAGCAGCCCTGCGGGGAGGTCTGGCTACACCTTC CASSPAGRSGYTF TRBJ1-2 . TRBV11-2 .
TGTGCCAGCAGTTCGATCCCTGGAGTAGCTTTCTTT CASSSIPGVAFF TRBJ1-1 once TRBV6-1 .
TGTGCCCAGGGGGGCTACAAGGGGGAAAAACTGTTTTTT CAQGGYKGEKLFF TRBJ1-4 . TRBV2 TRBD1
TGTGCCTGGAGGACGTCAGGGGGCAACGAGCAGTACTTC CAWRTSGGNEQYF TRBJ2-7 . TRBV30 TRBD1
TGTGCCAGCAGTTTATGGGGAGAGGCGGGACAGGATACGCAGTATTTT CASSLWGEAGQDTQYF TRBJ2-3 . TRBV28 .
TGCGCCAGCAGCTTGGCCGGGGCTCGGGAAGGGGAGGTTCGGATTGCCGAGCAGTACTTC CASSLAGAREGEVRIAEQYF TRBJ2-7 . TRBV5-1 .
TGTGCCAGCAGCTTGGAGCGGGAGAGAACTAGCACAGATACGCAGTATTTT CASSLERERTSTDTQYF TRBJ2-3 . TRBV13 TRBD2
TGTGCCTGGAGTGTACTAAGAGAAGATGGCTACACCTTC CAWSVLREDGYTF TRBJ1-2 once TRBV30 .
TGCGCCAGCAGCTCTTTTACTAAGCCCACTGAAGCTTTCTTT CASSSFTKPTEAFF TRBJ1-1 . TRBV11-3 .
TGTGCCAGTAGTATTTGGACAGGCTTCTCTGGGGCCAACGTCCTGACTTTC CASSIWTGFSGANVLTF TRBJ2-6 . TRBV19 TRBD1
TGTGCCAGTAGTATAGGCACTAGCGGGAGACGGGACACCGGGGAGCTGTTTTTT CASSIGTSGRRDTGELFF TRBJ2-2 . TRBV19 TRBD2
TGTGCCAGCAGTCCCTCCACAAATAAAAAGGGGGCTAGTTCGGGAAACACCATATATTTT CASSPSTNKKGASSGNTIYF TRBJ1-3 . TRBV28 TRBD1
TGTGCCACCAGCGTTAGCGGGAGGGCCACAGATACGCAGTATTTT CATSVSGRATDTQYF TRBJ2-3 . TRBV15 TRBD2
TGTGCCAGCAGTCCCCTAACAGGGTCCTACGAGCAGTACTTC CASSPLTGSYEQYF TRBJ2-7 . TRBV27 .
TGTGCCAGCAGTTTGCTCCAGGGGGCGAATGAGCAGTTCTTC CASSLLQGANEQFF TRBJ2-1 once TRBV28 TRBD1
TGCAGCGTTGAAGATCTTAGGAACACCGGGGAGCTGTTTTTT CSVEDLRNTGELFF TRBJ2-2 . TRBV29-1 .
TGTGCCAGCAGTCCCCGGTCGCCCGCCTACGAGCAGTACTTC CASSPRSPAYEQYF TRBJ2-7 . TRBV28 .
TGTGCCAGCAGCTTAGTTCCGGGGAAGTCCGAGCAGTACTTC CASSLVPGKSEQYF TRBJ2-7 . TRBV7-2 .
TGTGCCAGCAGTTCACAAGGTGTAGGGGAGCGGGATGGCTACACCTTC CASSSQGVGERDGYTF TRBJ1-2 . TRBV6-6 .
TGTGCCAGCAGCTCCTTCGTGGGGGGACTAAGGGGTCTAAACACTGAAGCTTTCTTT CASSSFVGGLRGLNTEAFF TRBJ1-1 . TRBV11-2 .
TGTGCCAGCAGCTCCTTAGCGGGAGTTTGGTTCGACAATGAGCAGTTCTTC CASSSLAGVWFDNEQFF TRBJ2-1 . TRBV11-2 TRBD2
TGTGCCATCAGTGAGCCGGGACTAGCGGGAGGCATCTCCTACAATGAGCAGTTCTTC CAISEPGLAGGISYNEQFF TRBJ2-1 . TRBV10-3 TRBD2
TGTGCCACCAGCCGTCAGAAGGGGAGCAATCAGCCCCAGCATTTT CATSRQKGSNQPQHF TRBJ1-5 . TRBV15 .
TGTGCCAGCAGCCGACTTGGACAGGCGAGCTCCTACGAGCAGTACTTC CASSRLGQASSYEQYF TRBJ2-7 . TRBV5-6 TRBD1
TGTGCCAGCAGCTTAACCGGGACAGGGGTCAATCAGCCCCAGCATTTT CASSLTGTGVNQPQHF TRBJ1-5 . TRBV5-6 TRBD1
TGTGCCAGCAGCTGGGGACAATCCACCGGGGAGCTGTTTTTT CASSWGQSTGELFF TRBJ2-2 . TRBV11-2 .
TGTGCCACCCGACAGGGGGGCGAGCAGTACTTC CATRQGGEQYF TRBJ2-7 . TRBV10-3 TRBD1
TGTGCCAGCAGCTTAGTTCTAGGCGGGTACAATGAGCAGTTCTTC CASSLVLGGYNEQFF TRBJ2-1 few TRBV7-7 .
TGTGCCAGCACCTCCCTGGTGGGGTGGGAGGCCCAGTACTTC CASTSLVGWEAQYF TRBJ2-5 . TRBV6-5 .
TGTGCCAGCAGTTTATTTCGGGGTGACGAGCAGTACTTC CASSLFRGDEQYF TRBJ2-7 . TRBV28 .
TGTGCCAGCAGCCACCGGGACAGGGCTTGGCCTAACTTC CASSHRDRAWPNF TRBJ1-2 . TRBV6-5 TRBD1
TGCGCCAGCAGCTTGACCCGGACTAGCGGGAGCGGCGTGCAGTTCTTC CASSLTRTSGSGVQFF TRBJ2-1 . TRBV5-1 TRBD2